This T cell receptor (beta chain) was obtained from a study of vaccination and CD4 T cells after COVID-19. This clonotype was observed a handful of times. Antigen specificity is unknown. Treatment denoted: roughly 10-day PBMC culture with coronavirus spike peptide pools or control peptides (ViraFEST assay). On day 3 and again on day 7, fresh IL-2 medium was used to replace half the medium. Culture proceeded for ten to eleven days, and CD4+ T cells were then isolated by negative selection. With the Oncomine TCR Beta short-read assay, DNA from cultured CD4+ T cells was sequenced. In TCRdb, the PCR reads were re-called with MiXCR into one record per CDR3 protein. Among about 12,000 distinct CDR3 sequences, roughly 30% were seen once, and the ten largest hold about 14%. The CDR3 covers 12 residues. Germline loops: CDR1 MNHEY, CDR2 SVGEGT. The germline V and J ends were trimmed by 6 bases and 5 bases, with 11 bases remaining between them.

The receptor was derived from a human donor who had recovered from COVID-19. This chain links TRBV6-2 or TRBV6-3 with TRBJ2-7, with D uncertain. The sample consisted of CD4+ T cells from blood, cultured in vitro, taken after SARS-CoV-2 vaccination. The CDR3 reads CASSSPGDEQYF. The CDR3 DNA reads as TGTGCCAGCAGCTCACCAGGAGACGAGCAGTACTTC.